This TCR beta chain was identified during a study of T-cell reconstitution after alpha-beta-depleted transplantation in children (dated by TCRdb to about 2016). Study-wide context: Using TCR repertoire profiling, the study followed T-cell immune reconstitution in a quantitative way in children after TCRalphabeta/CD19-depleted allogeneic hematopoietic cell transplantation. What the research found in general, with its limitations: Apparently early alphabetaT-cell count recovery about two months after transplant reportedly relied on only several hundred rapidly expanded clones derived from non-depleted graft cells. Over subsequent months, a decline in hyperexpanded clone frequencies was noted, and after one year, T-cell counts and TCRbeta diversity were mostly ascribed to newly produced T cells. The high TCRbeta diversity at day 60 in some patients was ascribed to recipient T cells and intrathymic progenitors that had survived conditioning.

Reading the label with the study, this specimen's treatment or condition is: allogeneic hematopoietic cell transplantation with graft depleted of TCRalphabeta T cells and CD19 B cells. The transplant recipients were children given TCRalphabeta/CD19-depleted allogeneic hematopoietic cell grafts. Via the germline V gene, CDR1 is SGDLS and CDR2 YYNGEE. CDR3 length: 15 amino acids, cysteine to phenylalanine. The sequence is cut down to CDR3 DNA, 45 bases in frame from base 1. The germline V and J ends show losses of 4 bases and 5 bases respectively, and no gene match explains 6 bases of the junction. Concerning this clonotype itself: Its antigen remains undetermined. No much larger clone exists at a distance of one base, and base qualities are not known.

Library preparation used PCR. Reads for this sample came from an Illumina HiSeq 2500. To normalize quantification of the TCRbeta repertoire, the TCR libraries were built with molecular barcoding that relied on unique molecular identifiers. TCRdb reanalyzed the raw reads on its own, using fastp at Q25 for trimming and MiXCR for clone calling, and kept in-frame beta chains. Under each unique CDR3 protein, matching rows form one entry showing the most common genes and DNA. Counted in this sample were a few hundred thousand distinct CDR3 sequences; 13% of them appeared once. About 2.2% of the sample rests with the top ten.

The starting material was PBMCs, mostly from graft donor cells, obtained 360 days after TCRalphabeta/CD19-depleted stem cell transplant. This TCR came from a male patient under 18 who had a stem cell transplant for acute myeloid leukemia, so the T cells may come from the graft donor. Recombination linked TRBV9 to TRBJ2-1; 10 bases in the middle match TRBD2. At the DNA level, the sequence is TGTGCCAGCAGCCCCGGACTAGCGGTTAACAATGAGCAGTTCTTC. Its coded protein is CASSPGLAVNNEQFF.